Below, 32 T cell receptor beta chains from the same sample are listed, as sequenced in a study of T cell changes during pregnancy in multiple sclerosis. Assay: immunoSEQ multiplex PCR; the TCRdb copy retains only in-frame clones and omits some. This table holds roughly 42,000 clones, approximately 91% found once. Sequenced material: CD4+ T cells from peripheral blood mononuclear cells, taken in the first trimester of pregnancy. These receptors all come from a female donor with multiple sclerosis, enrolled in a pregnancy study.

The V call is TRBV7-7, the J call TRBJ2-5; 10 bases line up with TRBD1. This CDR3 has 16 residues. J gave up 6 bases and V 2 bases, and 9 bases lay outside the gene matches. The germline gives CDR1 SSHAT, CDR2 FNYEAQ (reference sequence). CDR3 sequence (DNA): TGTGCCAGCAGCTTAAGACCGACAGGGGGCGTGCAGACCCAGTACTTC. The encoded protein is CASSLRPTGGVQTQYF.

The V gene is TRBV11-3, the J gene TRBJ2-3; TRBD2 agrees at 13 bases. The CDR3 contains 16 residues. Germline V gives CDR1 SGHNT, CDR2 YENEEA. The junction had 6 bases not matched to a gene; V was cut back by 5 bases and J by 4 bases. The DNA for the CDR3 is TGTGCCAGCAGCCCCCGGACTAGCGGGAGAGCAGATACGCAGTATTTT. It specifies CASSPRTSGRADTQYF.

This clone was observed a handful of times. V and J are TRBV27 and TRBJ1-3; D unresolved. Germline V lookup: CDR1 MNHEY, CDR2 SMNVEV (reference sequence). The CDR3 extends over 16 amino acids. Trimming stripped 0 bases from V and 0 bases from J, with 9 bases between. CDR3 in amino acids: CASSLSGGDSGNTIYF. DNA of the CDR3: TGTGCCAGCAGTTTATCTGGCGGGGACTCTGGAAACACCATATATTTT.

Of note for this clone: Other nucleotide sequences from this sample produce the same CDR3. The V call is TRBV7-2, the J call TRBJ2-5; D is undetermined. Germline lookup yields CDR1 SGHTA and CDR2 FQGNSA. The CDR3 is 13 amino acids. V lost 2 bases and J lost 1, with 5 bases in between. CDR3: CASSLTPQETQYF. CDR3 coding DNA: TGTGCCAGCAGCTTAACACCCCAAGAGACCCAGTACTTC.

J is TRBJ2-1 and V is TRBV7-8; D is possibly TRBD2 (5 bases). The germline V gene encodes CDR1 SGHVS and CDR2 FQNEAQ. Deletions cut 4 bases from V and 0 bases from J, with 16 bases between. The CDR3 sequence is 17 residues long. Here the CDR3 reads CASSSAKSGSSYNEQFF. The CDR3 bases are TGTGCCAGCAGCTCAGCAAAGAGCGGTAGCTCCTACAATGAGCAGTTCTTC.

This clone has a single count. The chain carries TRBV10-1 and TRBJ2-7, with 7 bases that match TRBD1. CDR3 size: 15 residues. Trimming cost V 3 bases and J 6 bases; bases outside gene matches: 11. Germline V gives CDR1 WNHNN, CDR2 SYGVQD (reference sequence). DNA of the CDR3: TGCGCCAGCAGTGAAACAGGACAGGCGGGCCTCGAGCAGTACTTC. This translates into CASSETGQAGLEQYF.

This clone occurred once. This chain links TRBV5-1 with TRBJ2-7; TRBD1 agrees at 9 bases. Losses at the gene ends were 4 bases for V and 6 bases for J; bases not matched to a gene: 11. CDR1 and CDR2 (germline): SGHRS, YFSETQ. The CDR3 runs 15 residues. CDR3 loop: CASSATGTGSVEQYF. The CDR3 DNA sequence: TGCGCCAGCAGCGCCACCGGGACAGGGTCGGTCGAGCAGTACTTC.

This clone showed up just once. The genes are TRBV25-1 and TRBJ2-7; D remains ambiguous. The CDR3 consists of 15 residues. The V gene lost 6 bases and the J gene lost 7 bases, with 22 bases spanning the gap. Germline values: CDR1 MGHDK, CDR2 SYGVNS. CDR3 nucleotide sequence: TGTGCCAGCAGCCCCGGTACGGGTATGGGTTTGGAGCAGTACTTC. This translates into CASSPGTGMGLEQYF.

This chain links TRBV5-1 with TRBJ2-3; D perhaps matches TRBD2 (6 bases). Looked up from germline, CDR1 is SGHRS and CDR2 is YFSETQ. V was cut by 2 bases and J by 5 bases, with 6 bases left in between. The CDR3 contains 12 residues. The CDR3 nucleotides read TGCGCCAGCAGCTTAGCGGGAGATACGCAGTATTTT. It yields the protein CASSLAGDTQYF.

The gene calls are TRBV7-9 and TRBJ2-7; no clear D gene. Trimming pared 0 bases from V and 0 bases from J, leaving 15 bases between. The CDR3 covers 17 residues. Germline V gives CDR1 SEHNR, CDR2 FQNEAQ (reference sequence). The DNA for the CDR3 is TGTGCCAGCAGCTTAGCGACAAATACTCCCTTCTCCTACGAGCAGTACTTC. Its protein is CASSLATNTPFSYEQYF.

V and J are TRBV19 and TRBJ2-1; 10 bases line up with TRBD2. Germline CDR1 reads LNHDA; CDR2 reads SQIVND (reference sequence). The CDR3 has 15 residues. Unmatched junction bases numbered 6, after V lost 2 bases and J lost 8 bases. Here the CDR3 DNA reads TGTGCCAGTAGTATAACAGCGGGAGGGCGGCATGAGCAGTTCTTC. It is translated as CASSITAGGRHEQFF.

The chain has TRBV27 and TRBJ2-3; TRBD2 matches 11 bases. Germline V lookup: CDR1 MNHEY, CDR2 SMNVEV (reference sequence). J was trimmed by 2 bases and V by 7 bases; bases with no gene match: 8. The CDR3 runs to 16 residues. The CDR3 DNA sequence: TGTGCCAGCACCCCGACTAGCGGGATGATCACAGATACGCAGTATTTT. It specifies CASTPTSGMITDTQYF.

The chain links TRBV10-3 to TRBJ2-2, with D perhaps matching TRBD1 (6 bases). The V end was cut by 7 bases, the J end by 5 bases, with 17 bases between. Germline V lookup: CDR1 ENHRY, CDR2 SYGVKD. CDR3 size: 15 residues. The DNA of the CDR3 is TGTGCCATCAACGGGGACGGACAGTATACCGGGGAGCTGTTTTTT. Translated, it gives CAINGDGQYTGELFF.

The chain combines TRBV28 with TRBJ1-5; 11 bases align to TRBD1. The CDR3 spans 17 residues. Germline trimming cut 4 bases from V and 4 bases from J; bases unmatched to any gene: 9. The germline gives CDR1 MDHEN, CDR2 SYDVKM. As DNA, the CDR3 is TGTGCCAGCAGTTCCCGTCGGACAGGGGGCTTTAATCAGCCCCAGCATTTT. It yields the protein CASSSRRTGGFNQPQHF.

The rearrangement uses TRBV7-8 and TRBJ1-2, with D unresolved. The germline CDR1 and CDR2 sequences are SGHVS and FQNEAQ. Trimming shortened V by 5 bases and J by 0 bases, and 13 bases separated the two germline ends. The CDR3 has 15 amino acids. CDR3 protein: CASSPRVTANYGYTF. The CDR3, as DNA: TGTGCCAGCAGCCCGAGGGTGACGGCTAACTATGGCTACACCTTC.

The gene calls are TRBV5-1 and TRBJ2-3; 10 bases match TRBD2. The germline CDR1 and CDR2 sequences are SGHRS and YFSETQ. The CDR3 spans 16 residues. J gave up 5 bases and V 0 bases, and 6 bases lay outside the gene matches. CDR3: CASSLVSGRSGDTQYF. The CDR3 nucleotides are TGCGCCAGCAGCTTGGTTAGCGGGAGGTCGGGAGATACGCAGTATTTT.

This clone showed up just a few times. The same CDR3 arises from other DNA sequences in this sample as well. The chain joins TRBV7-9 to TRBJ2-2; 7 nucleotides match TRBD1. The CDR3 runs 13 residues. V shed 5 bases, J shed 6 bases, and the junction held 3 bases outside the gene matches. CDR1 and CDR2 from the germline V gene are SEHNR and FQNEAQ (reference sequence). The CDR3 nucleotides are TGTGCCAGCAGCCGAACAGGGGCCGGGGAGCTGTTTTTT. Translating it yields CASSRTGAGELFF.

The CDR3 sequence is CASSLEVGLGGRGKTQYF. CDR3 bases: TGTGCCAGCAGCTTAGAAGTCGGGTTGGGCGGGAGAGGGAAGACCCAGTACTTC. The gene calls are TRBV11-2 and TRBJ2-5, with 7 bases that match TRBD2. From germline, CDR1 is SGHAT and CDR2 FQNNGV. This CDR3 contains 18 residues. The V segment lost 0 bases and the J segment 6 bases; nucleotides outside the gene matches: 16.

This sequence joins TRBV5-1 and TRBJ2-3; possible D gene TRBD1, 5 bases. This CDR3 spans 15 amino acids. Looked up from germline, CDR1 is SGHRS and CDR2 is YFSETQ. V lost 0 bases, J lost 6 bases, and 14 bases lay in between. CDR3 in amino acids: CASSLGVQAPDTQYF. The CDR3 DNA reads as TGCGCCAGCAGCTTGGGTGTACAGGCCCCGGATACGCAGTATTTT.

This rearrangement joins TRBV29-1 to TRBJ2-7, with TRBD1 identical over 10 bases. Germline lookup yields CDR1 SQVTM and CDR2 ANQGSEA. V gave up 5 bases and J gave up 3 bases; unmatched junction bases: 10. The CDR3 sequence is 15 residues long. The CDR3 loop reads CSVRGGDRGHYEQYF. CDR3 DNA: TGCAGCGTTCGGGGGGGGGACAGGGGTCACTACGAGCAGTACTTC.

The CDR3 loop is CASSFGHWNTEAFF. CDR3 coding DNA: TGTGCCAGCAGCTTCGGACACTGGAACACTGAAGCTTTCTTT. The V call is TRBV5-6, the J call TRBJ1-1; D is perhaps TRBD1 (5 bases). Trimming removed 2 bases from V and 1 base from J, with 9 bases in between. This CDR3 has 14 residues. CDR1 and CDR2 from the germline V gene are SGHDT and YYEEEE.

This clone has more than one count but fewer than ten. The V gene is TRBV6-1, the J gene TRBJ2-1; no firm D call. V was trimmed by 6 bases and J by 9 bases, leaving 15 bases between them. Germline assignment: CDR1 MNHNS and CDR2 SASEGT. The CDR3 runs to 13 residues. This chain's CDR3 is CASSLEEFAEQFF. The CDR3 DNA follows: TGTGCCAGCAGCCTCGAAGAGTTCGCTGAGCAGTTCTTC.

The V call is TRBV4-2, the J call TRBJ2-7; TRBD2 agrees at 10 bases. J lost 6 bases, V lost 0 bases, and 5 bases had no gene match. This CDR3 comprises 15 residues. CDR1 is LGHNA, CDR2 YNFKEQ, per germline. This chain's CDR3 is CASSQDSGRVGEQYF. The CDR3 nucleotides read TGTGCCAGCAGCCAAGACAGCGGGAGGGTCGGCGAGCAGTACTTC.

In this sample, this clone turned up once. The chain recombines TRBV5-1 with TRBJ2-5; D is undetermined. The CDR3 contains 15 residues. Trimming took off 3 bases at V and 2 bases at J, with 14 bases between the two ends. Germline V gene sequence: CDR1 SGHRS, CDR2 YFSETQ. This CDR3 reads CASSSGSGRQETQYF. As DNA, the CDR3 is TGCGCCAGCAGCTCAGGATCTGGGCGACAAGAGACCCAGTACTTC.

This chain uses TRBV5-4 with TRBJ2-5; TRBD2 agrees at 7 bases. The germline gives CDR1 SGHNT, CDR2 YYREEE (reference sequence). The CDR3 covers 13 residues. J gave up 2 bases and V 5 bases, and 3 bases lay outside the gene matches. The CDR3 loop reads CASRLAFQETQYF. CDR3 nucleotide sequence: TGTGCCAGCAGACTAGCGTTTCAAGAGACCCAGTACTTC.

This rearrangement joins TRBV5-1 to TRBJ2-1; TRBD2 matches 9 bases. Unmatched junction bases numbered 9, after V lost 2 bases and J lost 9 bases. Per the germline V gene, CDR1 is SGHRS and CDR2 is YFSETQ. The CDR3 totals 15 residues. The CDR3 here is CASSLTPGLASEQFF. DNA for the CDR3: TGCGCCAGCAGCTTAACCCCGGGACTAGCTTCTGAGCAGTTCTTC.

V is TRBV4-1 and J is TRBJ2-7; 8 bases line up with TRBD2. Looked up from germline, CDR1 is MGHRA and CDR2 is YSYEKL. The CDR3 covers 16 residues. V trimming: 2 bases; J trimming: 2 bases; junction bases outside the gene matches: 8. The CDR3 DNA follows: TGCGCCAGCAGCCAATCGATAGCGGGAACCCCCTACGAGCAGTACTTC. Protein: CASSQSIAGTPYEQYF.

The chain recombines TRBV6-4 with TRBJ2-1; D may be TRBD1 (5 bases). The V end lost 3 bases, the J end lost 3 bases, and 12 bases lay between the germline ends. This CDR3 region has 15 residues. CDR1 MRHNA and CDR2 SNTAGT come from the germline V gene. CDR3 sequence reads: CASSEGRGYYNEQFF. Written as DNA, the CDR3 is TGTGCCAGCAGTGAAGGTAGGGGCTACTACAATGAGCAGTTCTTC.

The CDR3 nucleotides are TGTGCCAGCAGCCACCCCGGACTAGTTAACATTCAGTACTTC. Translating it yields CASSHPGLVNIQYF. The rearrangement joins TRBV7-2 to TRBJ2-4; 7 bases fit TRBD2. J was trimmed by 7 bases and V by 5 bases; bases with no gene match: 8. The CDR3 is 14 residues long. CDR1 and CDR2 (germline): SGHTA, FQGNSA.

J is TRBJ2-1 and V is TRBV25-1; 8 bases line up with TRBD2. In germline, CDR1 is MGHDK, CDR2 SYGVNS. With 0 bases clipped from V and 7 bases from J, the junction kept 8 bases outside the gene matches. The CDR3 spans 16 residues. Here the CDR3 reads CASSEYGASGSNEQFF. Written as DNA, the CDR3 is TGTGCCAGCAGTGAATACGGGGCTAGCGGGTCAAATGAGCAGTTCTTC.

This clone has more than one count but fewer than ten. This sequence joins TRBV20-1 and TRBJ1-1; TRBD1 might be the D (5 bases). CDR3 length: 11 amino acids. Per the germline V gene, CDR1 is DFQATT and CDR2 is SNEGSKA (reference sequence). V was trimmed by 3 bases and J by 5 bases, leaving 7 bases between them. The CDR3 DNA reads as TGCAGTGCTAGGTCAGGGACTGAAGCTTTCTTT. Protein sequence: CSARSGTEAFF.

The gene calls are TRBV4-2 and TRBJ2-2, with 8 bases identical to TRBD2. V trimming: 4 bases; J trimming: 1 base; junction bases outside the gene matches: 2. Germline V gives CDR1 LGHNA, CDR2 YNFKEQ. CDR3 size: 15 residues. CDR3 DNA sequence: TGTGCCAGCAGCCGTCGGGGGGGGAACACCGGGGAGCTGTTTTTT. Amino acid sequence: CASSRRGGNTGELFF.